This paragraph reports one T cell receptor (beta chain). Germline V lookup: CDR1 SQVTM, CDR2 ANQGSEA. The V and J ends lost 4 bases and 8 bases respectively, with 12 bases between them. This CDR3 is 12 amino acids long. The data are from a study of technical replicates of blood from a few donors. TCRdb keeps only in-frame clones here, not all; method: immunoSEQ multiplex PCR. The table includes fewer than 90,000 clones, roughly 96% detected once. This clonotype was obtained from a human donor in good health. Sequencing was performed on T cells isolated from PBMCs. The rearrangement joins TRBV29-1 to TRBJ2-1; tentative D call: TRBD2 (6 bases). The CDR3 sequence is CSVGGGLDEQFF. The CDR3 nucleotides are TGCAGCGTTGGCGGAGGGTTGGATGAGCAGTTCTTC.